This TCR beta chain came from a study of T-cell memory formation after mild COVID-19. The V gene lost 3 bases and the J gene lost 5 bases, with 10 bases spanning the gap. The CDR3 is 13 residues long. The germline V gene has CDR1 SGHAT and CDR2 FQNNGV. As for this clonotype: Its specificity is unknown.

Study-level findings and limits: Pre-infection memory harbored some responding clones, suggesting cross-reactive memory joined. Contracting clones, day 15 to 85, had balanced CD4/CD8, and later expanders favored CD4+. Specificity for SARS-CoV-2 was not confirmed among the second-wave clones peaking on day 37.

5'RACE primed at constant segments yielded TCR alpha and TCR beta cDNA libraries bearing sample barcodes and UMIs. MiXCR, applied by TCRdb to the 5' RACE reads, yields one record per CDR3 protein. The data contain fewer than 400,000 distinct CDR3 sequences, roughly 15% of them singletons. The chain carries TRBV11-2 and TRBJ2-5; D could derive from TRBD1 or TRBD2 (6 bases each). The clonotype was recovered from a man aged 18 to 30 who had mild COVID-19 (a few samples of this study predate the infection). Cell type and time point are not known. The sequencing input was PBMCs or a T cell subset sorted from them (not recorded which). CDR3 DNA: TGTGCCAGCAGCTTCCCGGGGGCGGAGACCCAGTACTTC. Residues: CASSFPGAETQYF.